This section outlines one T cell receptor (beta chain) sequence together with its context. Germline CDR1 DFQATT, CDR2 SNEGSKA (reference sequence). The ends were cut back, 3 bases at V and 9 bases at J, with 6 bases in the middle. This CDR3 is 10 amino acids long. Rearranged V-D-J TRB sequences were amplified with a mixed TRB-A/B primer pool. One entry per CDR3 protein, called by TCRdb with MiXCR from the multiplex PCR reads. Of roughly 7,200 distinct CDR3 sequences listed, 53% are singletons. The entry originates in a study of T cell repertoires in aging, cancer and after chemotherapy. Amplification of TCR beta used genomic DNA extracted from peripheral blood.

Sequencing input: blood. This sequence originates from a human donor with a solid tumor. The chain joins TRBV20-1 to TRBJ2-1; no clear D. CDR3 bases: TGCAGTGCTAGTCTTCGTGAGCAGTTCTTC. The encoded protein is CSASLREQFF.